This T cell receptor (beta chain) was profiled in a study of blood T cell repertoires in COVID-19. Study summary: The analysed material was cDNA or gDNA that came from T cells, B-cell-depleted T cells, or PBMCs.

This CDR3 region has 14 residues. V gave up 4 bases and J gave up 4 bases, with 12 bases separating them. Germline-derived CDR1 and CDR2 are SGHRS and YFSETQ. TCRdb keeps only in-frame clones here, not all; method: immunoSEQ multiplex PCR. The data contain some 69,000 clones, 79% of them singletons. The source of this sequence is a man aged 55 to 69 with acute or convalescent COVID-19. Material for sequencing was peripheral blood. The V gene is TRBV5-1, the J gene TRBJ1-5; TRBD1 might be the D (5 bases). The CDR3 region is CASSHTGGNQPQHF. The CDR3 DNA reads TGCGCCAGCAGCCACACGGGGGGTAATCAGCCCCAGCATTTT.